What follows is one T cell receptor beta chain and its context. Its antigen is not yet known. This may be a read error: a much more frequent sequence differs by one nucleotide. V is trimmed back by 8 bases and J by 9 bases, and the junction contains 11 bases that no gene match accounts for. The CDR3, from cysteine to phenylalanine, totals 13 residues. The CDR3 DNA has 39 bases and is translated from base 1. The germline V gene (reference sequence) sets CDR1 to GTSNPN and CDR2 to SVGIG. The sample originates from a study of CD8+CD57+ T cells in acquired aplastic anemia listed by TCRdb under 2018. General notes on the study: Extracted DNA from sorted CD4+ and CD8+ cells averaged around 3.3 ug, ranging from roughly 0.17 to 27.4 ug. For healthy donor samples, the average read count was around 10 million for CD4+ cells and roughly 11 million for CD8+ cells.

In the study, sorted CD4+ and CD8+ blood T cells from patients with severe aplastic anemia and from healthy subjects underwent deep sequencing of TCR repertoires. Ficoll-Paque density gradient centrifugation was used to isolate peripheral blood mononuclear cells. CD4+ and CD8+ T cells were sorted by FACS or magnetic beads before DNA extraction. Genomic DNA served as template for TCR beta VDJ combination and CDR3 sequence profiling. An Illumina HiSeq 2000 was used for TCR repertoire sequencing. The authors processed their data as follows. Repertoire assessment relied on Simpson's diversity index, CDR3 size and DJ length profiles, and TRBV/TRBJ rearrangement plots. The immunodominant clone was defined as the most abundant DNA sequence in deep sequencing data. CDR3 amino acid sequences were screened for sharing across subjects and were compared with published repertoires and the VDJdb database. Using fastp trimming at Q25 and MiXCR clonotype assembly, TCRdb reanalyzed the public sequencing data and kept in-frame beta chains. Rows with a matching CDR3 protein are joined into one entry that keeps the most common DNA and genes. TCRdb, not the authors, supplied the V and J calls. The sample table shows some 140,000 distinct CDR3 sequences, and 41% are seen once. Almost 8.5% of the sample is in the top ten clones.

What the authors observed across the whole study: Roughly 30 CD8+ CDR3 sequences were shared between patients and controls but appeared highly expressed in patients and within their immunodominant clones. Between patients and healthy controls, no significant difference in CD8+ Simpson's diversity was found (P=0.060).

The rearranged chain carries TRBV30 and TRBJ2-1, with 9 bases in between that match TRBD1. The source is a human donor in good health, serving as a control. The sample taken for sequencing was sorted CD4+, CD8+, or CD8+CD57+ T cells (not recorded which) from PBMCs. The CDR3 is CAGQRQGVSEQFF. The DNA is TGTGCCGGACAGAGACAGGGGGTTAGTGAGCAGTTCTTC.